The 11 T cell receptor beta chains in this list originate from one sample, sequenced in a study of human T cells and chemical hapten exposure. Specified time point: pre-sensitization, week 0. Regarding treatment: therapeutic diphenylcyclopropenone sensitization with weekly scalp DPC. From the RACE reads, TCRdb called clonotypes with MiXCR, one entry per CDR3 protein. Of fewer than 350,000 distinct CDR3 sequences listed, around 7% are singletons. The sample consisted of whole blood, taken in connection with sensitization to the hapten diphenylcyclopropenone (DPC). Receptor source: a man aged 18-30 years with alopecia areata. Some clones in this sample may be carry-over from other donors' samples.

This clonotype was seen more than once but under ten times. This rearrangement joins TRBV2 to TRBJ2-1; D remains unclear. The V end lost 8 bases, the J end lost 9 bases, and 8 bases lay between the germline ends. CDR3 length: 10 amino acids. Germline loops: CDR1 SNHLY, CDR2 FYNNEI. In DNA form, the CDR3 reads TGTGCCAGCGGGCAGGTTGAGCAGTTCTTC. Translated, it gives CASGQVEQFF.

The rearrangement uses TRBV2 and TRBJ2-1; 12 bases line up with TRBD1. The junction had 8 bases not matched to a gene; V was cut back by 8 bases and J by 6 bases. The CDR3 loop spans 15 amino acids. Germline CDR1 is SNHLY and CDR2 is FYNNEI. The CDR3 coding sequence is TGTGCCAGCCGTCGGGACAGGGGGCCCACCAATGAGCAGTTCTTC. Its protein product is CASRRDRGPTNEQFF.

This clonotype was counted a few times. Relative to the germline gene, one junction end is altered; a read error may explain this. The V gene is TRBV20-1, the J gene TRBJ2-3, with D hard to call. The CDR3 runs 12 residues. Germline CDR1 is DFQATT and CDR2 is SNEGSKA (reference sequence). CDR3 residues: CSAMTTTDTRYF. In nucleotides, the CDR3 is TGCAGTGCTATGACCACCACAGATACGCGGTATTTT.

This clonotype turned up a few times. V and J are TRBV5-6 and TRBJ2-3; a weak D match, TRBD1 (5 bases). The CDR3 length is 15 residues. Per germline, CDR1 SGHDT and CDR2 YYEEEE. Trimming took off 0 bases at V and 4 bases at J, with 12 bases between the two ends. CDR3 DNA sequence: TGTGCCAGCAGCTTGGAGGGGCCAGTCGCAGATACGCAGTATTTT. As protein: CASSLEGPVADTQYF.

This clonotype showed up many times. The chain links TRBV24-1 to TRBJ1-6; 7 nucleotides agree with TRBD1. This CDR3 contains 15 residues. Germline loops: CDR1 KGHDR, CDR2 SFDVKD. Trimming at V came to 9 bases and at J to 4 bases, leaving 8 bases not matched to a gene. The CDR3 protein is CATGPDRKYNSPLHF. CDR3 bases: TGTGCCACCGGGCCGGACAGGAAGTATAATTCACCCCTCCACTTT.

The gene calls are TRBV24-1 and TRBJ1-5; 7 nucleotides agree with TRBD1. The CDR3 loop spans 14 amino acids. V was clipped by 4 bases and J by 1 base; unmatched bases: 0. Per germline, CDR1 KGHDR and CDR2 SFDVKD. The CDR3 region is CATSEGGSNQPQHF. As DNA, the CDR3 is TGTGCCACCAGTGAAGGGGGCAGCAATCAGCCCCAGCATTTT.

This clonotype was seen a handful of times. J is TRBJ2-7 and V is TRBV6-5; TRBD1 agrees at 10 bases. This CDR3 has 14 residues. Germline V lookup: CDR1 MNHEY, CDR2 SVGAGI. The ends lost 6 bases at V and 3 bases at J; junction bases unmatched: 5. CDR3 in amino acids: CASRAGTGVYEQYV. CDR3 nucleotide sequence: TGTGCCAGCAGGGCCGGGACAGGGGTCTACGAGCAGTACGTC.

The chain links TRBV4-2 to TRBJ2-7; 9 bases align to TRBD2. The CDR3 has 17 amino acids. CDR1 and CDR2 (germline): LGHNA, YNFKEQ. With V trimmed by 0 bases and J by 4 bases, 10 bases remained unmatched. The CDR3 protein is CASSQEYLVAGEYEQYF. The CDR3 region has the DNA TGTGCCAGCAGCCAAGAGTATTTGGTAGCGGGGGAATACGAGCAGTACTTC.

There are many counts of this clonotype. The chain has TRBV24-1 and TRBJ1-3, with 10 nucleotides matching TRBD1. The CDR3 sequence is 18 residues long. Losses at the gene ends were 4 bases for V and 1 base for J; bases not matched to a gene: 9. Per the germline V gene, CDR1 is KGHDR and CDR2 is SFDVKD. The CDR3 DNA follows: TGTGCCACCAGTGACCGACCGGGACAGGGGATGTCTGGAAACACCATATATTTT. Translating it yields CATSDRPGQGMSGNTIYF.

Many counts were recorded for this clonotype. The J gene is TRBJ1-2, the V gene TRBV27; 10 bases are a match to TRBD1. Per germline, CDR1 MNHEY and CDR2 SMNVEV (reference sequence). With V trimmed by 3 bases and J by 7 bases, 8 bases remained unmatched. The CDR3 has 15 residues. The CDR3 sequence: CASSFQGQGISGYTF. CDR3 DNA: TGTGCCAGCAGTTTTCAGGGACAGGGGATTAGTGGCTACACCTTC.

The sample holds many counts of this clonotype. The chain combines TRBV9 with TRBJ2-2; D might be TRBD1 (5 bases). The germline gives CDR1 SGDLS, CDR2 YYNGEE. The CDR3 covers 15 residues. Trimming pared 0 bases from V and 6 bases from J, leaving 12 bases between. The CDR3 coding sequence is TGTGCCAGCAGCGTAGAAGGGGCGCCAGCCGGGGAGCTGTTTTTT. Translation: CASSVEGAPAGELFF.